The 10 T cell receptor beta chains presented below share a single source sample, sequenced in a study of T cell changes during pregnancy in multiple sclerosis. The method was immunoSEQ multiplex PCR; TCRdb's version includes in-frame clones alone and lacks a portion of them. This sample has 80,000 to 100,000 clones, with 85% to 95% found just once. The sequences come from peripheral blood, collected in the first trimester of pregnancy. These receptors were collected from a female donor with multiple sclerosis, enrolled in a pregnancy study.

This clone showed up just a few times. The chain recombines TRBV7-9 with TRBJ2-5, with 11 bases matching TRBD2. V shed 5 bases, J shed 1 base, and the junction held 9 bases outside the gene matches. This CDR3 is 17 amino acids long. Germline lookup yields CDR1 SEHNR and CDR2 FQNEAQ (reference sequence). The CDR3 spells CASSLKRLAGSQETQYF. CDR3 in DNA: TGTGCCAGCAGCCTAAAGCGACTAGCGGGAAGCCAAGAGACCCAGTACTTC.

This clone showed up just once. The genes are TRBV18 and TRBJ2-5; possibly TRBD2 for D (5 bases). CDR1 KGHSH and CDR2 LQKENI come from the germline V gene. This CDR3 is 16 amino acids long. The V and J ends lost 0 bases and 4 bases respectively, with 15 bases between them. Here the CDR3 reads CASSPPSGLVRETQYF. CDR3 sequence (DNA): TGTGCCAGCTCACCACCGTCAGGACTGGTCCGAGAGACCCAGTACTTC.

A few counts support this clone. The rearrangement uses TRBV11-1 and TRBJ2-7; a possible D gene is TRBD2 (6 bases). V was trimmed by 3 bases and J by 2 bases, leaving 11 bases between them. The CDR3 contains 14 residues. Germline loops: CDR1 SGHAT, CDR2 FQDESV (reference sequence). The CDR3 sequence: CASSFGTFTYEQYF. The CDR3, as DNA: TGTGCCAGCAGCTTTGGGACTTTTACCTACGAGCAGTACTTC.

V usage is TRBV19 and J usage is TRBJ2-1; 10 bases map to TRBD2. The CDR3 contains 15 residues. V lost 5 bases and J lost 7; bases outside the gene matches: 8. Per the germline V gene, CDR1 is LNHDA and CDR2 is SQIVND (reference sequence). CDR3 residues: CASSVLAGVGNEQFF. The CDR3 bases are TGTGCCAGTAGTGTCCTAGCGGGAGTGGGAAATGAGCAGTTCTTC.

The chain carries TRBV18 and TRBJ1-5; possibly TRBD1 for D (6 bases). The CDR3 consists of 16 residues. Germline CDR1 KGHSH, CDR2 LQKENI. V lost 2 bases, J lost 5 bases, and 16 bases lay in between. CDR3 DNA sequence: TGTGCCAGCTCACCAATCGGCGGACAGACGGATCAGCCCCAGCATTTT. It encodes CASSPIGGQTDQPQHF.

This chain joins TRBV5-6 and TRBJ2-5; 9 nucleotides agree with TRBD2. From germline, CDR1 is SGHDT and CDR2 YYEEEE. CDR3 length: 15 amino acids. V gave up 3 bases and J gave up 5 bases; unmatched junction bases: 8. The DNA of the CDR3 is TGTGCCAGCAGCTCCTTAGCGGGAGAAGGGGAGACCCAGTACTTC. This encodes CASSSLAGEGETQYF.

This rearrangement joins TRBV19 to TRBJ2-1; perhaps TRBD2 as D (5 bases). Germline loops: CDR1 LNHDA, CDR2 SQIVND (reference sequence). The length of the CDR3 is 15 residues. The V and J ends lost 7 bases and 3 bases respectively, with 16 bases between them. The CDR3 bases are TGTGCCAGTAAGGATTCTGGCGGGTTCTACAATGAGCAGTTCTTC. This encodes CASKDSGGFYNEQFF.

This rearrangement joins TRBV7-9 to TRBJ1-3, with 9 bases lining up with TRBD1. The CDR3 is 13 residues long. V was clipped by 4 bases and J by 7 bases; unmatched bases: 2. CDR1 is SEHNR and CDR2 is FQNEAQ in the germline V gene (reference sequence). The CDR3 region has the DNA TGTGCCAGCAGCTATGGACAGGGGAACACCATATATTTT. Its translation: CASSYGQGNTIYF. Full variable domain (missing parts from reference TRBV7-9 and TRBJ1-3): DTGVSQNPRHKITKRGQNVTFRCDPISEHNRLYWYRQTLGQGPEFLTYFQNEAQLEKSRLLSDRFSAERPKGSFSTLEIQRTEQGDSAMYLCASSYGQGNTIYFGEGSWLTVV.

The rearrangement links TRBV4-2 to TRBJ2-3; 9 bases map to TRBD2. The V gene end was trimmed by 4 bases and the J gene end by 0 bases; junction bases not matched to a gene: 2. CDR1 and CDR2 from the germline V gene are LGHNA and YNFKEQ. The CDR3 has 15 residues. The CDR3 reads CASSPGLASTDTQYF. CDR3 coding DNA: TGTGCCAGCAGCCCGGGACTAGCAAGCACAGATACGCAGTATTTT.

With regard to this clone: This sample includes further DNA sequences coding for the same CDR3. This chain connects TRBV6-5 to TRBJ2-5; tentatively, D is TRBD2 (6 bases). Between the trimmed V and J ends, which lost 8 bases and 0 bases, there was a span of 10 bases. The germline V gene encodes CDR1 MNHEY and CDR2 SVGAGI. The CDR3 has 13 residues. The CDR3 here is CASSRGYQETQYF. CDR3 DNA sequence: TGTGCCAGCTCCCGGGGGTACCAAGAGACCCAGTACTTC.